These 16 T cell receptor beta chains were sequenced from one sample in a study of blood T cell repertoires in COVID-19. Generated by immunoSEQ multiplex PCR, the TCRdb table keeps only in-frame clones and is missing some. The sample has about 230,000 clones, about 83% seen once. Sequenced: peripheral blood. The receptors stem from a woman between 25 and 40 years old with COVID-19, enrolled during active disease.

V gene TRBV20-1 combines with J gene TRBJ2-7; tentative D call: TRBD1 (5 bases). CDR1 DFQATT and CDR2 SNEGSKA come from the germline V gene (reference sequence). The V and J ends lost 6 bases and 5 bases respectively, with 11 bases between them. The CDR3 is 11 residues long. CDR3 residues: CSASDRHEQYF. CDR3 bases: TGCAGTGCCAGCGACAGACACGAGCAGTACTTC.

V usage is TRBV10-3 and J usage is TRBJ2-1; TRBD2 matches at 9 bases. Germline CDR1 is ENHRY and CDR2 is SYGVKD. J lost 7 bases, V lost 11 bases, and 6 bases had no gene match. The CDR3 sequence is 12 residues long. The CDR3 DNA is TGTGCCTCCATGGGACTAGCTAATGAGCAGTTCTTC. Translating it yields CASMGLANEQFF.

This clone came up a few times. The CDR3 loop reads CAWSVGYGGSSPLHF. The DNA of the CDR3 is TGTGCCTGGAGTGTTGGTTACGGAGGTAGTTCACCCCTCCACTTT. The chain couples TRBV30 to TRBJ1-6; no clear D gene. V was cut by 0 bases and J by 9 bases, with 15 bases left in between. This CDR3 spans 15 amino acids. Germline values: CDR1 GTSNPN, CDR2 SVGIG (reference sequence).

The rearrangement joins TRBV4-1 to TRBJ2-3; 8 bases are shared with TRBD1. Germline values: CDR1 MGHRA, CDR2 YSYEKL. V shed 0 bases, J shed 2 bases, and the junction held 7 bases outside the gene matches. CDR3 length equals 17 residues. The CDR3 nucleotides are TGCGCCAGCAGCCAAGATACCGAGACAGGGGCCACAGATACGCAGTATTTT. It is translated as CASSQDTETGATDTQYF.

The chain couples TRBV7-8 to TRBJ2-1; weak D call: TRBD2 (5 bases). CDR1 and CDR2 from the germline V gene are SGHVS and FQNEAQ. V was trimmed by 1 base and J by 0 bases, leaving 7 bases between them. This CDR3 has 15 amino acids. The CDR3 DNA follows: TGTGCCAGCAGCTTAGTGGGGAGCTCCTACAATGAGCAGTTCTTC. Its protein product is CASSLVGSSYNEQFF.

The chain carries TRBV6-6 and TRBJ2-7, with TRBD2 matching over 15 bases. The germline gives CDR1 MNHNY, CDR2 SVGAGI (reference sequence). V was pared by 2 bases and J by 4 bases, with 3 bases of the junction left unmatched. This CDR3 contains 16 residues. CDR3 sequence reads: CASSYGTSGGLYEQYF. The DNA for the CDR3 is TGTGCCAGCAGTTACGGGACTAGCGGGGGGTTGTACGAGCAGTACTTC.

V gene TRBV27 combines with J gene TRBJ2-6; TRBD2 aligns across 7 bases. V lost 5 bases, J lost 3 bases, and 4 bases stayed unmatched. Germline values: CDR1 MNHEY, CDR2 SMNVEV (reference sequence). This CDR3 is 15 amino acids long. CDR3 residues: CASSEGGLGANVLTF. CDR3 DNA sequence: TGTGCCAGCAGTGAGGGAGGGCTTGGGGCCAACGTCCTGACTTTC.

The V gene is TRBV19, the J gene TRBJ2-6; D remains ambiguous. V dropped 1 base and J dropped 0 bases, with 7 bases sitting between them. Per the germline V gene, CDR1 is LNHDA and CDR2 is SQIVND (reference sequence). The CDR3 totals 16 residues. The CDR3 region is CASSIVQVSGANVLTF. CDR3 sequence (DNA): TGTGCCAGTAGTATAGTCCAGGTCTCTGGGGCCAACGTCCTGACTTTC.

The chain is built from TRBV30 and TRBJ2-7; perhaps TRBD1 as D (6 bases). Trimming stripped 4 bases from V and 4 bases from J, with 14 bases between. Germline CDR1 and CDR2: GTSNPN and SVGIG (reference sequence). This CDR3 has 13 residues. DNA for the CDR3: TGTGCCTGGAAGGTACAGGGTTTTTACGAGCAGTACTTC. Its translation: CAWKVQGFYEQYF.

This clone was found once. This chain uses TRBV4-3 with TRBJ1-1, with no clear D. The CDR3 spans 14 residues. Germline CDR1 reads LGHNA; CDR2 reads YSLEER. V shed 0 bases and J shed 5 bases, with 10 bases lying between them. For the CDR3, the DNA is TGCGCCAGCAGCCAAGAAGAGGGAAGGACTGAAGCTTTCTTT. Translation gives CASSQEEGRTEAFF.

This rearrangement joins TRBV6-2 or TRBV6-3 to TRBJ1-4; possibly TRBD1 for D (5 bases). CDR1 is MNHEY and CDR2 is SVGEGT in the germline V gene. The CDR3 runs 13 residues. Trimming stripped 5 bases from V and 10 bases from J, with 14 bases between. The CDR3 nucleotides read TGTGCCAGCAGTGCCCGGACACCACCAAAACTGTTTTTT. Its translation: CASSARTPPKLFF.

This chain joins TRBV28 and TRBJ1-5, with D uncertain. The CDR3 is 12 amino acids. V shed 1 base and J shed 5 bases, with 3 bases lying between them. Germline V gene lookup returns CDR1 MDHEN and CDR2 SYDVKM. The CDR3 sequence: CASSLSDQPQHF. The CDR3 DNA reads TGTGCCAGCAGTTTATCCGATCAGCCCCAGCATTTT.

This clone was seen only a few times. This chain connects TRBV5-5 to TRBJ2-3; TRBD2 matches 7 bases. J was trimmed by 0 bases and V by 5 bases; bases with no gene match: 9. Looked up from germline, CDR1 is SGHKS and CDR2 is YYEKEE (reference sequence). The CDR3 consists of 16 residues. The CDR3 loop reads CASSISSGTSTDTQYF. CDR3 in DNA: TGTGCCAGCAGTATTTCTAGCGGAACTAGCACAGATACGCAGTATTTT.

J is TRBJ1-2 and V is TRBV7-9; D is possibly TRBD1 (6 bases). The CDR3 has 15 amino acids. Trimming cost V 5 bases and J 0 bases, with 13 bases left between them. The V gene's germline CDR1 is SEHNR and CDR2 FQNEAQ (reference sequence). The CDR3 DNA reads TGTGCCAGCAGCCCACGGGACACTCCTAACTATGGCTACACCTTC. As protein: CASSPRDTPNYGYTF.

The V call is TRBV19, the J call TRBJ1-1, with D perhaps TRBD1 (5 bases). The germline V and J ends were trimmed by 5 bases and 2 bases, with 9 bases remaining between them. CDR1 and CDR2 from the germline V gene are LNHDA and SQIVND (reference sequence). This CDR3 spans 13 amino acids. CDR3 DNA sequence: TGTGCCAGTAGTCTCGGGGGAAACACTGAAGCTTTCTTT. It yields the protein CASSLGGNTEAFF.

The chain is built from TRBV5-6 and TRBJ1-5; no clear D. V was cut by 0 bases and J by 1 base, with 11 bases left in between. This CDR3 has 16 amino acids. Per germline, CDR1 SGHDT and CDR2 YYEEEE. CDR3 region: CASSLAAGGSNQPQHF. In DNA, the CDR3 is TGTGCCAGCAGCTTGGCCGCGGGCGGGAGCAATCAGCCCCAGCATTTT.